Listed below are T cell receptor beta chains from one sample, sequenced in a study of OX40 agonist ivuxolimab in advanced cancers. Only in-frame clones appear in the TCRdb table, and some are missing; sequencing was by immunoSEQ multiplex PCR. The table shows some 150,000 clones, with 90% occurring only once. Sequenced here: CD4+ or CD8+ T cells sorted from blood, sampled in a trial of the OX40 agonist ivuxolimab. The receptors derive from an adult with an advanced solid tumor such as melanoma, head and neck, liver or kidney cancer. CDR3s leave out the opening cysteine and the closing phenylalanine or tryptophan. The D gene is left open where the match is weak.

J gene: TRBJ2-5; D gene: TRBD2; V gene: TRBV7-2; CDR3 protein: ASSSSGRGETQY
J gene: TRBJ1-5; D gene: NA; V gene: TRBV28; CDR3 protein: ASSLFGQNLSNQPQH
J gene: TRBJ2-7; D gene: NA; V gene: TRBV5-6; CDR3 protein: ASSLGLETYEQY
J gene: TRBJ1-5; D gene: TRBD1; V gene: TRBV18; CDR3 protein: ASSPPGQGINQPQH
J gene: TRBJ2-1; D gene: NA; V gene: TRBV7-3; CDR3 protein: ASSLGLSGYNEQF
J gene: TRBJ1-4; D gene: TRBD1; V gene: TRBV19; CDR3 protein: ASSIEPQWTGGEKLF
J gene: TRBJ1-5; D gene: NA; V gene: TRBV28; CDR3 protein: ASLPPGNQPQH
J gene: TRBJ2-5; D gene: TRBD2; V gene: TRBV9; CDR3 protein: ASSAQREGAETQY
J gene: TRBJ1-1; D gene: NA; V gene: TRBV7-3; CDR3 protein: ASSLQGPAAPNTEAF
J gene: TRBJ1-2; D gene: NA; V gene: TRBV6-5; CDR3 protein: ASSYSNVENYGYT
J gene: TRBJ1-1; D gene: TRBD1; V gene: TRBV29-1; CDR3 protein: SGAGTVNTEAF
J gene: TRBJ1-5; D gene: NA; V gene: TRBV6-1; CDR3 protein: ASSEEGYLGQGPGNQPQH
J gene: TRBJ2-3; D gene: NA; V gene: TRBV7-2; CDR3 protein: ASSSFERTDTQY
J gene: TRBJ2-7; D gene: NA; V gene: TRBV5-1; CDR3 protein: ASSLVSPRAEQY
J gene: TRBJ2-2; D gene: NA; V gene: TRBV7-9; CDR3 protein: ASSQDSAGATGELF
J gene: TRBJ1-1; D gene: NA; V gene: TRBV9; CDR3 protein: ASSGDYTEAF
J gene: TRBJ2-7; D gene: TRBD2; V gene: TRBV5-1; CDR3 protein: ASSELAGNPYEQY
J gene: TRBJ2-1; D gene: NA; V gene: TRBV7-2; CDR3 protein: ASSLADYNEQF
J gene: TRBJ1-5; D gene: NA; V gene: TRBV27; CDR3 protein: ASSPHSGFPVGH
J gene: TRBJ1-2; D gene: NA; V gene: TRBV12-1; CDR3 protein: ASSRQCYGYT
J gene: TRBJ1-2; D gene: NA; V gene: TRBV5-4; CDR3 protein: ASSLSRGGYT
J gene: TRBJ1-2; D gene: NA; V gene: TRBV5-4; CDR3 protein: ASSLSGRGSYGYT
J gene: TRBJ2-7; D gene: NA; V gene: TRBV6-1; CDR3 protein: ASSRRGTEEQY
J gene: TRBJ1-5; D gene: NA; V gene: TRBV30; CDR3 protein: AWSNSGDQPQH
J gene: TRBJ1-1; D gene: NA; V gene: TRBV7-2; CDR3 protein: ASSAHSPGGSTEAF
J gene: TRBJ1-5; D gene: TRBD1; V gene: TRBV19; CDR3 protein: ASSRRGQDQPQH
J gene: TRBJ1-5; D gene: NA; V gene: TRBV7-9; CDR3 protein: ASSLSPSNQPQH
J gene: TRBJ2-1; D gene: NA; V gene: TRBV5-1; CDR3 protein: ASSLEASYNEQF
J gene: TRBJ1-1; D gene: NA; V gene: TRBV13; CDR3 protein: ASNDRLRMNTEAF
J gene: TRBJ2-7; D gene: NA; V gene: TRBV5-1; CDR3 protein: ASSLTVPYEQY
J gene: TRBJ1-2; D gene: NA; V gene: TRBV28; CDR3 protein: ATGEGIPYGYT
J gene: TRBJ1-2; D gene: NA; V gene: TRBV30; CDR3 protein: AWTLGAIGYT
J gene: TRBJ1-1; D gene: NA; V gene: TRBV7-2; CDR3 protein: ASSSGQPEAF
J gene: TRBJ2-5; D gene: NA; V gene: TRBV20-1; CDR3 protein: SARGQETQY
J gene: TRBJ1-6; D gene: TRBD1; V gene: TRBV27; CDR3 protein: ASSFERQGARLLH
J gene: TRBJ2-5; D gene: NA; V gene: TRBV5-1; CDR3 protein: ASSRGDGMETQY
J gene: TRBJ1-5; D gene: NA; V gene: TRBV7-7; CDR3 protein: ASSLALHGSSNQPQH
J gene: TRBJ1-4; D gene: NA; V gene: TRBV18; CDR3 protein: ASSPFPPRNEKLF
J gene: TRBJ2-3; D gene: NA; V gene: TRBV15; CDR3 protein: ATSRNGASTDTQY
J gene: TRBJ1-5; D gene: NA; V gene: TRBV19; CDR3 protein: ASFNRAADYQPQH
J gene: TRBJ1-5; D gene: NA; V gene: TRBV18; CDR3 protein: ASSPTDSASQQPQH
J gene: TRBJ2-6; D gene: NA; V gene: TRBV9; CDR3 protein: ASSLDTYSGANVLT
J gene: TRBJ2-3; D gene: TRBD1; V gene: TRBV28; CDR3 protein: ASSSIGGGNVDTQY
J gene: TRBJ1-1; D gene: NA; V gene: TRBV7-9; CDR3 protein: ASSSPPGGEEAF
J gene: TRBJ2-2; D gene: NA; V gene: TRBV4-1; CDR3 protein: ASSQGRDTGELF